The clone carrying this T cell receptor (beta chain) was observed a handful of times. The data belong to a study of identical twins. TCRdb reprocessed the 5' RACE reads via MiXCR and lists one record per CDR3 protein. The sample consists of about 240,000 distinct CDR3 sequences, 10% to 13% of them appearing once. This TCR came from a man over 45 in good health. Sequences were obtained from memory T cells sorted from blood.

Here the CDR3 reads CASSVGELRETQYF. As DNA, the CDR3 is TGTGCCAGCAGTGTGGGTGAGCTGAGGGAGACCCAGTACTTC. V usage is TRBV2 and J usage is TRBJ2-5; D remains ambiguous. With 4 bases removed from V and 5 bases from J, the gap between germline ends came to 14 bases. CDR3 length equals 14 residues. Per germline, CDR1 SNHLY and CDR2 FYNNEI.